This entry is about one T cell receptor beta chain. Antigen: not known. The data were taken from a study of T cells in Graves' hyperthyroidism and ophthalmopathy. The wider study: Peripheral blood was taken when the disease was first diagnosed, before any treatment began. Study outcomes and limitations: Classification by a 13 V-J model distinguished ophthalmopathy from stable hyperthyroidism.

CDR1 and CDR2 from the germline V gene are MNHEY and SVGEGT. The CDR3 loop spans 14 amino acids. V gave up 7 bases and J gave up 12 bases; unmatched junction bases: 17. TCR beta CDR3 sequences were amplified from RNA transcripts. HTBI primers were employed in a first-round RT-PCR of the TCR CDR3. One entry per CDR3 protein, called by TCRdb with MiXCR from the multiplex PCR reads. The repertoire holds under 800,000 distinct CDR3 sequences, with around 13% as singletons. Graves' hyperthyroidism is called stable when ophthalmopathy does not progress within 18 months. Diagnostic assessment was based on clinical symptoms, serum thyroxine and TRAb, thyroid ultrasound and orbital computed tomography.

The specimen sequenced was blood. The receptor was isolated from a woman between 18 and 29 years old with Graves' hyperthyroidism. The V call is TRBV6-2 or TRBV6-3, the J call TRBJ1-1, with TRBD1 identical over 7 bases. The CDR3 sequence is CASNQMRGRWDPFF. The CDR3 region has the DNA TGTGCCAGCAACCAGATGAGGGGGCGATGGGATCCTTTCTTT.